These 30 T cell receptor beta chains were sequenced from one sample in a study of T cell responses to AZD1222 COVID-19 vaccine (TCRdb year 2021). The sample's time point label, decoded: baseline before first vaccination. Library method: the immunoSEQ multiplex PCR assay. The source is immuneACCESS, and TCRdb retained only in-frame sequences with V and J called. Part of the clones is not carried over; for the studies checked, unresolved V genes explain less than half of this, and the remainder is unexplained. The sample table shows 100,000 to 150,000 clones, and 75% to 90% are seen once. The ten largest clonotypes hold 1.4% to 1.5% of the sample. The sequencing used peripheral blood, collected on day 0 of AZD1222 vaccination. These receptors came from an adult in good health.

V is TRBV21-1 and J is TRBJ2-7; whether TRBD2, the table's D call, matches the DNA was not checked. TRBV21-1 is described as a pseudogene. The CDR3 consists of 15 residues. CDR3 coding DNA: TGTGCCAGCAGCATATTGCAGCGTAGCTCCTACGAGCAGTACTTC. Residues: CASSILQRSSYEQYF.

The genes are TRBV28 and TRBJ1-4; D is possibly TRBD1 (5 bases). The CDR3 sequence is 11 residues long. Trimming left V 3 bases short and J 13 bases short, with 9 bases between. Per germline, CDR1 MDHEN and CDR2 SYDVKM. The CDR3: CASSFWGGLFF. As DNA, the CDR3 is TGTGCCAGCAGTTTCTGGGGGGGACTGTTTTTT.

The rearrangement joins TRBV6-5 to TRBJ1-5; D might be TRBD1 (5 bases). The CDR3 contains 13 residues. V was clipped by 6 bases and J by 9 bases, with 15 bases between them. The germline V gene has CDR1 MNHEY and CDR2 SVGAGI. In DNA form, the CDR3 reads TGTGCCAGCAGCCTAATACGGGGCTCGCCCCAGCATTTT. It specifies CASSLIRGSPQHF.

V usage is TRBV5-1 and J usage is TRBJ1-2; D is unclear. The CDR3 contains 15 residues. V was clipped by 0 bases and J by 6 bases, with 15 bases between them. Germline V CDR1 and CDR2: SGHRS, YFSETQ. CDR3 in amino acids: CASSLAFTSRDGYTF. In DNA form, the CDR3 reads TGCGCCAGCAGCTTGGCCTTTACCAGTAGAGATGGCTACACCTTC.

V usage is TRBV5-1 and J usage is TRBJ1-3, with D uncertain. Germline lookup yields CDR1 SGHRS and CDR2 YFSETQ. Trimming shortened V by 0 bases and J by 0 bases, and 7 bases separated the two germline ends. The CDR3 covers 15 residues. CDR3 region: CASSLEPGSGNTIYF. For the CDR3, the DNA is TGCGCCAGCAGCTTGGAACCCGGCTCTGGAAACACCATATATTTT.

The table lists this clone with a few counts. The chain uses TRBV29-1 and TRBJ2-1; 11 bases are shared with TRBD1. Germline V lookup: CDR1 SQVTM, CDR2 ANQGSEA. CDR3 length: 16 residues. V shed 0 bases, J shed 13 bases, and the junction held 14 bases outside the gene matches. CDR3 region: CSVEDYGQGAPRSQFF. DNA for the CDR3: TGCAGCGTTGAAGATTACGGACAGGGGGCCCCCCGGTCCCAGTTCTTC.

With regard to this clone: Other DNA sequences from this sample encode an identical CDR3 as well. V usage is TRBV6-5 and J usage is TRBJ1-3; D not resolved. Trimming left V 8 bases short and J 0 bases short, with 8 bases between. Germline V gives CDR1 MNHEY, CDR2 SVGAGI. This CDR3 comprises 13 residues. The CDR3 reads CASQGSSGNTIYF. DNA of the CDR3: TGTGCCAGCCAAGGGAGCTCTGGAAACACCATATATTTT.

This chain links TRBV9 with TRBJ2-7; TRBD1 is a possible D gene (5 bases). With 5 bases removed from V and 5 bases from J, the gap between germline ends came to 14 bases. Germline V CDR1 and CDR2: SGDLS, YYNGEE. The length of the CDR3 is 13 residues. The CDR3 is CASSAGRYNEQYF. CDR3 nucleotides: TGTGCCAGCAGTGCAGGGCGGTACAACGAGCAGTACTTC.

This chain connects TRBV28 to TRBJ2-7; TRBD1 agrees at 7 bases. This CDR3 has 15 amino acids. The junction had 9 bases not matched to a gene; V was cut back by 2 bases and J by 5 bases. CDR1 and CDR2 (germline): MDHEN, SYDVKM. The CDR3 bases are TGTGCCAGCAGTTTAAGAACAGGGGTTGCCGACGAGCAGTACTTC. It specifies CASSLRTGVADEQYF. Based on the CDR3 plus reference TRBV28 and TRBJ2-7, the full variable domain is DVKVTQSSRYLVKRTGEKVFLECVQDMDHENMFWYRQDPGLGLRLIYFSYDVKMKEKGDIPEGYSVSREKKERFSLILESASTNQTSMYLCASSLRTGVADEQYFGPGTRLTVT.

The V call is TRBV9, the J call TRBJ2-1, with 7 bases identical to TRBD2. The V gene's germline CDR1 is SGDLS and CDR2 YYNGEE. The CDR3 runs 15 residues. Trimming cost V 2 bases and J 4 bases; bases outside gene matches: 6. For the CDR3, the DNA is TGTGCCAGCAGCGTGGGGCGGGGGACGTACAATGAGCAGTTCTTC. This sequence encodes CASSVGRGTYNEQFF. Filled out from reference TRBV9 and TRBJ2-1, the complete variable domain reads DSGVTQTPKHLITATGQRVTLRCSPRSGDLSVYWYQQSLDQGLQFLIQYYNGEERAKGNILERFSAQQFPDLHSELNLSSLELGDSALYFCASSVGRGTYNEQFFGPGTRLTVL.

The chain uses TRBV11-2 and TRBJ2-3; D is perhaps TRBD1 or TRBD2 (6 bases each). The V gene lost 1 base and the J gene lost 4 bases, with 12 bases spanning the gap. CDR1 and CDR2 from the germline V gene are SGHAT and FQNNGV. CDR3 length: 15 residues. The DNA of the CDR3 is TGTGCCAGCAGCTTAGTTACGGGGGCAGCAGATACGCAGTATTTT. As protein: CASSLVTGAADTQYF.

The chain links TRBV3-1 (or the pseudogene TRBV3-2) to TRBJ2-1; D call uncertain. V dropped 2 bases and J dropped 0 bases, with 8 bases sitting between them. Germline CDR1 and CDR2: LGHDT and YNNKEL (reference sequence). This CDR3 contains 15 residues. Written as DNA, the CDR3 is TGTGCCAGCAGCCAATATCAAGACTCCTACAATGAGCAGTTCTTC. It encodes CASSQYQDSYNEQFF.

The chain joins TRBV24-1 to TRBJ1-4; D unclear. Germline values: CDR1 KGHDR, CDR2 SFDVKD. Trimming removed 12 bases from V and 0 bases from J, with 10 bases in between. This CDR3 is built from 13 residues. CDR3 amino acids: CAAGPATNEKLFF. The CDR3 nucleotides read TGTGCCGCTGGACCAGCAACTAATGAAAAACTGTTTTTT.

This chain uses TRBV30 with TRBJ1-1; no definite D call. The CDR3 covers 13 residues. Trimming shortened V by 4 bases and J by 1 base, and 10 bases separated the two germline ends. Germline-derived CDR1 and CDR2 are GTSNPN and SVGIG (reference sequence). The DNA for the CDR3 is TGTGCCTGGACCCGGGGAGGGAACACTGAAGCTTTCTTT. This translates into CAWTRGGNTEAFF.

This rearrangement joins TRBV5-1 to TRBJ2-1, with D maybe TRBD2 (5 bases). Germline lookup yields CDR1 SGHRS and CDR2 YFSETQ. This CDR3 is built from 18 residues. Deletions cut 4 bases from V and 0 bases from J, with 20 bases between. In DNA form, the CDR3 reads TGCGCCAGCAGCCCGGCGGGCGGTCTAGGTAGCTCCTACAATGAGCAGTTCTTC. Its translation: CASSPAGGLGSSYNEQFF.

The CDR3 DNA follows: TGTGCCAGCAGCGTACTGGACACCGGGGAGCTGTTTTTT. This translates into CASSVLDTGELFF. The V and J genes are TRBV9 and TRBJ2-2; the D is unclear. CDR1 is SGDLS, CDR2 YYNGEE, per germline. Trimming took off 1 base at V and 3 bases at J, with 4 bases between the two ends. This CDR3 contains 13 residues. The full variable domain, completed using reference TRBV9 and TRBJ2-2, is DSGVTQTPKHLITATGQRVTLRCSPRSGDLSVYWYQQSLDQGLQFLIQYYNGEERAKGNILERFSAQQFPDLHSELNLSSLELGDSALYFCASSVLDTGELFFGEGSRLTVL.

This clone appeared a few times. The genes are TRBV28 and TRBJ1-4; TRBD1 matches 8 bases. CDR3 length: 16 residues. Germline V gives CDR1 MDHEN, CDR2 SYDVKM. V trimming: 5 bases; J trimming: 7 bases; junction bases outside the gene matches: 12. This CDR3 is CASSRGQAFRGEKLFF. In DNA form, the CDR3 reads TGTGCCAGCAGTCGGGGACAGGCCTTCCGGGGTGAAAAACTGTTTTTT.

This sequence joins TRBV2 and TRBJ1-5; D remains ambiguous. With 4 bases removed from V and 4 bases from J, the gap between germline ends came to 8 bases. The CDR3 sequence is 13 residues long. In germline, CDR1 is SNHLY, CDR2 FYNNEI. The CDR3 is CASSGEGNQPQHF. In nucleotides, the CDR3 is TGTGCCAGCAGTGGGGAAGGAAATCAGCCCCAGCATTTT.

V is TRBV6-5 and J is TRBJ1-1; 7 bases are a match to TRBD1. CDR3 length equals 13 residues. Germline V gene data show CDR1 as MNHEY and CDR2 as SVGAGI. J lost 6 bases, V lost 6 bases, and 7 bases had no gene match. In nucleotides, the CDR3 is TGTGCCAGCAGAAGCGACAGGGCCGCTGAAGCTTTCTTT. It yields the protein CASRSDRAAEAFF.

The V gene is TRBV10-3, the J gene TRBJ1-2, with a weak D call TRBD1 (6 bases). Trimming took off 10 bases at V and 8 bases at J, with 20 bases between the two ends. This CDR3 has 13 amino acids. Germline CDR1 is ENHRY and CDR2 is SYGVKD. The DNA of the CDR3 is TGTGCCAATGCCGGGACACAGAAGAGCGGCTACACCTTC. It translates to CANAGTQKSGYTF.

Here the CDR3 DNA reads TGCAGCGTTGGAGGTCTGATGAACACTGAAGCTTTCTTT. This sequence encodes CSVGGLMNTEAFF. This rearrangement joins TRBV29-1 to TRBJ1-1; no firm D call. V lost 4 bases to trimming and J lost 0 bases, with 9 bases between them. CDR3 length: 13 residues. Germline V CDR1 and CDR2: SQVTM, ANQGSEA.

The CDR3 protein is CASSLASGLINEQFF. In DNA form, the CDR3 reads TGTGCCAGCAGCTTAGCCTCCGGGCTGATCAATGAGCAGTTCTTC. The chain links TRBV11-1 to TRBJ2-1; D ambiguous. Trimming left V 0 bases short and J 6 bases short, with 12 bases between. Germline values: CDR1 SGHAT, CDR2 FQDESV (reference sequence). This CDR3 spans 15 amino acids. Together with reference TRBV11-1 and TRBJ2-1, the CDR3 gives the full variable domain: EAEVAQSPRYKITEKSQAVAFWCDPISGHATLYWYRQILGQGPELLVQFQDESVVDDSQLPKDRFSAERLKGVDSTLKIQPAELGDSAMYLCASSLASGLINEQFFGPGTRLTVL.

This chain joins TRBV7-9 and TRBJ2-6, with no clear D. This CDR3 has 19 amino acids. Germline V lookup: CDR1 SEHNR, CDR2 FQNEAQ (reference sequence). Trimming cost V 0 bases and J 0 bases, with 15 bases left between them. The CDR3, as DNA: TGTGCCAGCAGCTTAGCGCCGAGACGCTCCTTCTCTGGGGCCAACGTCCTGACTTTC. This translates into CASSLAPRRSFSGANVLTF.

J is TRBJ2-7 and V is TRBV4-3, with D perhaps TRBD1 (5 bases). Looked up from germline, CDR1 is LGHNA and CDR2 is YSLEER. The CDR3 extends over 15 amino acids. Trimming left V 4 bases short and J 3 bases short, with 16 bases between. CDR3 bases: TGCGCCAGCAGCCCCTACGACACAGGTCTCTACGAGCAGTACTTC. This codes for CASSPYDTGLYEQYF.

The chain couples TRBV6-4 to TRBJ2-6; D gene unclear. In germline, CDR1 is MRHNA, CDR2 SNTAGT. The CDR3 sequence is 14 residues long. V was trimmed by 4 bases and J by 0 bases, leaving 4 bases between them. In DNA form, the CDR3 reads TGTGCCAGCAGTGGATCCTCTGGGGCCAACGTCCTGACTTTC. It codes for CASSGSSGANVLTF.

The chain carries TRBV7-2 and TRBJ2-7; maybe TRBD2 (7 bases). The CDR3 is 14 amino acids. Trimming removed 4 bases at V and 4 bases at J, with 14 bases between. CDR1 is SGHTA and CDR2 is FQGNSA in the germline V gene. DNA for the CDR3: TGTGCCAGCAGCTCTCAAGGGGGAGGGTACGAGCAGTACTTC. Translation gives CASSSQGGGYEQYF.

The chain has TRBV7-3 and TRBJ2-3; either TRBD1 or TRBD2 may supply D (6 bases each). Germline V gene lookup returns CDR1 SGHTA and CDR2 FQGTGA. The CDR3 is made up of 15 amino acids. The ends were cut back, 0 bases at V and 5 bases at J, with 12 bases in the middle. CDR3 loop: CASSLTAGEVDTQYF. CDR3 DNA: TGTGCCAGCAGCTTAACGGCAGGGGAGGTAGATACGCAGTATTTT.

The sample holds a few counts of this clone. CDR3 protein: CASSVAMDRELFF. CDR3 bases: TGTGCCAGCAGCGTCGCTATGGATCGGGAGCTGTTTTTT. The chain carries TRBV9 and TRBJ2-2; the D is unclear. Germline CDR1 reads SGDLS; CDR2 reads YYNGEE. This CDR3 region has 13 residues. Trimming took off 2 bases at V and 9 bases at J, with 11 bases between the two ends.

V usage is TRBV5-1 and J usage is TRBJ1-6; no clear D gene. The CDR3 length is 18 residues. Germline V lookup: CDR1 SGHRS, CDR2 YFSETQ. Between the trimmed V and J ends, which lost 6 bases and 2 bases, there was a span of 21 bases. CDR3 DNA sequence: TGCGCCAGCATGACGAACCCGCGAACGGGCACCTATAATTCACCCCTCCACTTT. It specifies CASMTNPRTGTYNSPLHF.

V and J are TRBV5-1 and TRBJ1-6; 9 nucleotides line up with TRBD1. Germline-derived CDR1 and CDR2 are SGHRS and YFSETQ. V trimming: 4 bases; J trimming: 7 bases; junction bases outside the gene matches: 6. CDR3 size: 15 residues. CDR3 amino acids: CASSGGQGANSPLHF. CDR3 nucleotides: TGCGCCAGCAGCGGGGGACAGGGAGCCAATTCACCCCTCCACTTT.